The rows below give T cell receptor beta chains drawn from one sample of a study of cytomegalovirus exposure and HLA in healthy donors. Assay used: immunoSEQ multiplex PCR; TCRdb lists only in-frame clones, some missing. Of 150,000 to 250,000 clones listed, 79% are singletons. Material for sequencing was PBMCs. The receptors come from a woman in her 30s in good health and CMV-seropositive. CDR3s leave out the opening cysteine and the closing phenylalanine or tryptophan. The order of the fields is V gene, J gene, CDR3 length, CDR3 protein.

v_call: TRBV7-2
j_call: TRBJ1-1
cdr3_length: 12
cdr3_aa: ASSLMGGLAEAF

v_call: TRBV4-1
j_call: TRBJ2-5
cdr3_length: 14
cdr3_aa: ASSHSAETFQETQY

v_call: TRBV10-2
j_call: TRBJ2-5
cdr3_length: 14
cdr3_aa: ASSLHPPQGLGTQY

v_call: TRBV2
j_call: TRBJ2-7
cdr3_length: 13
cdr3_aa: ASSDMDWSSYEQY

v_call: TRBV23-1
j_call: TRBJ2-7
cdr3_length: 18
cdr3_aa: ASSQSFFRVRFEDDYEQY

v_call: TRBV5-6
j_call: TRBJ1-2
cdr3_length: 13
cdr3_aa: ASSPGLNTNYGYT

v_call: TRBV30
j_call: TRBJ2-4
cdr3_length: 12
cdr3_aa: AWTTRRAKNIQY

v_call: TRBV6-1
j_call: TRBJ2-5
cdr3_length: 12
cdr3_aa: ASSVGLLQETQY

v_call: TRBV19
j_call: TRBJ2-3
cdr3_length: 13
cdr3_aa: ASTNQGGPGDTQY

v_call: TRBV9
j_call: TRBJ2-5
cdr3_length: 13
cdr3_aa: ASTAGLLRQETQY

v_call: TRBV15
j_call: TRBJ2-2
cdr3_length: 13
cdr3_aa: ATSRSRVNTGELF

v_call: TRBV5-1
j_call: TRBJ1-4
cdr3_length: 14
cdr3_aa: ASSSTGQQNNEKLF

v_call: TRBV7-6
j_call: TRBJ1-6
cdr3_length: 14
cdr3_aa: ASSLFLNGGNSPLH

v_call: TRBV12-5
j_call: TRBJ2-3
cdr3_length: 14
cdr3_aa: ASGLGTSGSSDTQY

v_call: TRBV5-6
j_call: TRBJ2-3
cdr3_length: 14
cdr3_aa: ASTHWGTGRADTQY

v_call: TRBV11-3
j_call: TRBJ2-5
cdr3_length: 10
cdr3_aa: ASSRRGETQY

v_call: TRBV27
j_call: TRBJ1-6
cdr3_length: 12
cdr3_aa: ASSLAGPNSPLH

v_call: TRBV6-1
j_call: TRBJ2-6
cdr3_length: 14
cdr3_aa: ASSDKTVSGANVLT

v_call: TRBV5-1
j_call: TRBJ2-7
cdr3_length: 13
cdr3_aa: ASSLASGGSYEQY

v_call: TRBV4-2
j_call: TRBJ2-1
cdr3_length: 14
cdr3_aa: ASSPLTTGEVYEQF

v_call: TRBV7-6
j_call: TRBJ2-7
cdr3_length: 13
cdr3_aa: ASSPTLAGVRKQY

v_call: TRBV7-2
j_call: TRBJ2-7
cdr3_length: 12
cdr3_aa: ASSLEGLSYEQY

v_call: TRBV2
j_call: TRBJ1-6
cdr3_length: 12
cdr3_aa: ASGGQGGNSPLH

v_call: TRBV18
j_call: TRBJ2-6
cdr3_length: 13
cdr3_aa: ASSPPSMQANVLT

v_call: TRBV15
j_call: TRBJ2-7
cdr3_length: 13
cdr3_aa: ATSRGRTGRYEQY

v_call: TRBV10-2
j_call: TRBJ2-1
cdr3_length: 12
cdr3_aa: ASRPAGGGGEQF

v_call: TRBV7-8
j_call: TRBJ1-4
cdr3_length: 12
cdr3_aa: ASSEISTNEKLF